This record concerns one T cell receptor beta chain sequence. Its antigen is not known. This sample stems from a study of T cell responses to AZD1222 COVID-19 vaccine. There are 14 residues in the CDR3. Per the germline V gene, CDR1 is SEHNR and CDR2 is FQNEAQ (reference sequence). The V gene lost 1 base and the J gene lost 6 bases, with 11 bases spanning the gap. The study's findings and limits: Reports indicate that nearly half of spike-specific TCRs are directed at unmutated variant regions.

Produced via immunoSEQ multiplex PCR; TCRdb's table is partial and in-frame only. The data contain more than 110,000 clones, around 89% of them singletons. The sequence came from an adult who received the AZD1222 COVID-19 vaccine. The V gene is TRBV7-9, the J gene TRBJ2-3; D gene unclear. The sequencing used peripheral blood, collected 28 days after the second AZD1222 dose. The DNA of the CDR3 is TGTGCCAGCAGCTTAGGGGTCAATACGGATACGCAGTATTTT. This sequence encodes CASSLGVNTDTQYF.